These T cell receptor beta chains were read from a single sample in a study of cytomegalovirus exposure and HLA in healthy donors. This table comes from immunoSEQ multiplex PCR, and its TCRdb copy is limited to in-frame clones, with some not included. The profile shows some 130,000 clones, 80% to 90% of them singletons. What was sequenced was PBMCs. These receptors originate from a woman between 18 and 29 years old in good health and CMV-seronegative. Both conserved end residues are trimmed from each CDR3.

CDR3: ASSLPKETQY; V: TRBV11-2; J: TRBJ2-5
CDR3: ASSLGQGTGELF; V: TRBV6-1; J: TRBJ2-2
CDR3: SVEGVTGSYGYT; V: TRBV29-1; J: TRBJ1-2
CDR3: ASSSYMEGQNNEQF; V: TRBV5-4; J: TRBJ2-1
CDR3: ASSGTGGETQY; V: TRBV6-5; J: TRBJ2-5
CDR3: ASTLQPQGAPGANVLT; V: TRBV5-1; J: TRBJ2-6
CDR3: ASSHPIVARPQH; V: TRBV4-1; J: TRBJ1-5
CDR3: ASSSPWGGLQETQY; V: TRBV28; J: TRBJ2-5
CDR3: ASSIAGGSDTQY; V: TRBV5-1; J: TRBJ2-3
CDR3: ASSLGRGTKVAF; V: TRBV5-6; J: TRBJ1-1
CDR3: ASSPEDTEAF; V: TRBV18; J: TRBJ1-1
CDR3: ASSYWEGDAKLF; V: TRBV6-5; J: TRBJ1-4
CDR3: ASSSSSQPQH; V: TRBV7-2; J: TRBJ1-5
CDR3: ASSQATVGNTIY; V: TRBV4-1; J: TRBJ1-3
CDR3: ASSSHGGNTEAF; V: TRBV7-2; J: TRBJ1-1
CDR3: AISGLGQGYYEQY; V: TRBV10-3; J: TRBJ2-7
CDR3: ASSLHGEGEQF; V: TRBV9; J: TRBJ2-1
CDR3: ASRSGAEAF; V: TRBV6-5; J: TRBJ1-1
CDR3: ASSLGTGTNYGYT; V: TRBV5-1; J: TRBJ1-2
CDR3: ASSVGSLWEQY; V: TRBV25-1; J: TRBJ2-7
CDR3: ASSSGPGGTEAF; V: TRBV7-9; J: TRBJ1-1
CDR3: ASRTGGPGNTIY; V: TRBV6-6; J: TRBJ1-3
CDR3: ASSLAQSGVREAF; V: TRBV7-6; J: TRBJ1-1
CDR3: ASSPALGGTEAF; V: TRBV18; J: TRBJ1-1
CDR3: ASSRWGDQTYEQY; V: TRBV11-2; J: TRBJ2-7
CDR3: ASSGGGAYRQF; V: TRBV28; J: TRBJ2-1
CDR3: ASGLGRGTEAF; V: TRBV12-5; J: TRBJ1-1
CDR3: ASSVGSPHYRQTGELF; V: TRBV9; J: TRBJ2-2
CDR3: ASSRGGNQPQH; V: TRBV19; J: TRBJ1-5
CDR3: ASSPGTVTNYGYT; V: TRBV5-4; J: TRBJ1-2
CDR3: ASSIQGVTDTQY; V: TRBV19; J: TRBJ2-3
CDR3: ASSLGLSSSYNEQF; V: TRBV7-9; J: TRBJ2-1
CDR3: ASSLLTSGYNEQF; V: TRBV7-8; J: TRBJ2-1
CDR3: ASSFGGTTQETQY; V: TRBV7-7; J: TRBJ2-5
CDR3: ASSVDSGKNEQY; V: TRBV9; J: TRBJ2-7
CDR3: ASSPTGVGAQPQH; V: TRBV6-5; J: TRBJ1-5
CDR3: SVSLEPDTQY; V: TRBV29-1; J: TRBJ2-3
CDR3: ASSQRTPQGGPYEQY; V: TRBV19; J: TRBJ2-7
CDR3: ATSKDYYSPLH; V: TRBV19; J: TRBJ1-6
CDR3: ASSILQVGNQPQH; V: TRBV19; J: TRBJ1-5
CDR3: ASSVGRAAGGITGANVLT; V: TRBV9; J: TRBJ2-6
CDR3: ASSPSSGVYEQY; V: TRBV7-3; J: TRBJ2-7
CDR3: ASSVSGQGLVIQY; V: TRBV9; J: TRBJ2-4
CDR3: ASSLSSGGDGDEQF; V: TRBV7-9; J: TRBJ2-1
CDR3: ASSTGQGTQYGYT; V: TRBV5-1; J: TRBJ1-2
CDR3: ASRTSATDTQY; V: TRBV7-3; J: TRBJ2-3
CDR3: ASSEQATEAF; V: TRBV6-1; J: TRBJ1-1
CDR3: ASSHAPGHRGRSPLH; V: TRBV5-1; J: TRBJ1-6
CDR3: ASSFSIPNTSWGTGELF; V: TRBV12-1; J: TRBJ2-2
CDR3: ASRAGDTGELF; V: TRBV6-5; J: TRBJ2-2
CDR3: ASSQRTYSYNEQF; V: TRBV4-1; J: TRBJ2-1
CDR3: ASSIVGGRIAKNIQY; V: TRBV19; J: TRBJ2-4
CDR3: ASSFGAATSGNTIY; V: TRBV5-1; J: TRBJ1-3
CDR3: ASSYRGRGEQY; V: TRBV7-8; J: TRBJ2-7
CDR3: ASSGQGASYNEQF; V: TRBV5-1; J: TRBJ2-1
CDR3: ASSQLNQPQH; V: TRBV13; J: TRBJ1-5
CDR3: ASRITGVAGELF; V: TRBV19; J: TRBJ2-2